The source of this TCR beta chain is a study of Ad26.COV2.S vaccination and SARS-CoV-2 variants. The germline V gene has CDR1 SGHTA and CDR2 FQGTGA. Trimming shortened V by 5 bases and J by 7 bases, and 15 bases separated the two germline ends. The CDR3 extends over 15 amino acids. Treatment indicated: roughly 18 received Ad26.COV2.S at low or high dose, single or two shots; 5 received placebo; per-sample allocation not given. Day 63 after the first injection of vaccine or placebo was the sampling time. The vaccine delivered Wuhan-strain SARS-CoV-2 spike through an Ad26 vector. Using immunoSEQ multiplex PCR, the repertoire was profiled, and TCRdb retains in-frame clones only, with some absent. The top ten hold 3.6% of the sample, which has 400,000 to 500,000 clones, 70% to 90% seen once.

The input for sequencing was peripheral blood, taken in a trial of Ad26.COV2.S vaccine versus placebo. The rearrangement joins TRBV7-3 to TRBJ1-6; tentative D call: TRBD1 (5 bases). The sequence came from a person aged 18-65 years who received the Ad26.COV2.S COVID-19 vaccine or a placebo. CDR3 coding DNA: TGTGCCAGCAGCCTGGACGGGGGTGGCAATTCACCCCTCCACTTT. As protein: CASSLDGGGNSPLHF.